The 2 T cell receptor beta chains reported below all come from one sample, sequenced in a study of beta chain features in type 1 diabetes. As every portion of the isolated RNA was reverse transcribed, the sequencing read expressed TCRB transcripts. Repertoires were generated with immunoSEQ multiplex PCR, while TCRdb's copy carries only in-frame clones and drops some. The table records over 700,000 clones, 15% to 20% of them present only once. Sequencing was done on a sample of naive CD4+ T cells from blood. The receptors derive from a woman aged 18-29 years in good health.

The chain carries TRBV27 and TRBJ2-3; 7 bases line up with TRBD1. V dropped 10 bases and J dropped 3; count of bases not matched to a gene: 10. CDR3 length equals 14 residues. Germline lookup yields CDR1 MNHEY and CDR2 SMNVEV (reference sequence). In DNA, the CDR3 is TGTGCCAACAGGGGACATTCGGCAACAGATACGCAGTATTTT. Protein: CANRGHSATDTQYF.

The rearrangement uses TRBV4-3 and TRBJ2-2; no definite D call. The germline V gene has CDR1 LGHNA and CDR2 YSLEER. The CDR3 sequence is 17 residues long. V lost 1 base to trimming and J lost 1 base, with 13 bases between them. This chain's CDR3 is CASSQVRTAENTGELFF. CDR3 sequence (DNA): TGCGCCAGCAGCCAAGTCCGGACGGCCGAGAACACCGGGGAGCTGTTTTTT.